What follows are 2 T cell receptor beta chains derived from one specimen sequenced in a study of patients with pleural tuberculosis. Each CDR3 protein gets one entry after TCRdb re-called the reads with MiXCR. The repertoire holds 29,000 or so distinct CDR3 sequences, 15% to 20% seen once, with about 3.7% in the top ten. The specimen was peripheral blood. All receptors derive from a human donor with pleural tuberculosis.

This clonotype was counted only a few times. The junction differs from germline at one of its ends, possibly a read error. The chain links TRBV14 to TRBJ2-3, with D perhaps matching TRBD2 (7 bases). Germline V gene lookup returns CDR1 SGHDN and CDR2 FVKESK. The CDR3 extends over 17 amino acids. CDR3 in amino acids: CACSQDAGATSTDTQYF. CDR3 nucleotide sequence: TGTGCCTGCAGCCAAGATGCGGGGGCTACTAGCACAGATACGCAGTATTTT.

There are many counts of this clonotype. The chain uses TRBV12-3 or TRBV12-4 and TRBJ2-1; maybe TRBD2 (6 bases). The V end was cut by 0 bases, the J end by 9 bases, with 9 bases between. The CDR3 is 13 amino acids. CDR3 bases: TGTGCCAGCAGTTTAGCCGGAGGGTTTGAGCAGTTCTTC. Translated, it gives CASSLAGGFEQFF.